Following are 29 T cell receptor beta chains from one sample sequenced in a study of blood T cell repertoires in COVID-19. Using immunoSEQ multiplex PCR, the repertoire was profiled, and TCRdb retains in-frame clones only, with some absent. The sample yields approximately 200,000 clones, under 90% seen once. Sequencing used peripheral blood. The receptor source for this set is a man aged 50-60 years with acute or convalescent COVID-19.

The J gene is TRBJ2-7, the V gene TRBV4-1; possibly TRBD1 for D (6 bases). This CDR3 is 17 amino acids long. Germline V gene lookup returns CDR1 MGHRA and CDR2 YSYEKL. Trimming stripped 0 bases from V and 1 base from J, with 16 bases between. The CDR3 spells CASSQDFPSGVSYEQYF. The DNA for the CDR3 is TGCGCCAGCAGCCAAGATTTTCCGTCAGGGGTGTCCTACGAGCAGTACTTC.

The chain employs TRBV30 and TRBJ2-2, with D tentatively TRBD1 (6 bases). CDR3 length: 12 residues. Germline CDR1 is GTSNPN and CDR2 is SVGIG (reference sequence). V was cut by 5 bases and J by 4 bases, with 8 bases left in between. The CDR3 DNA sequence: TGTGCCTGGGGACAGTCCACCGGGGAGCTGTTTTTT. It translates to CAWGQSTGELFF.

The V and J genes are TRBV18 and TRBJ1-6; 9 bases map to TRBD1. This CDR3 is 15 amino acids long. With 4 bases clipped from V and 9 bases from J, the junction kept 7 bases outside the gene matches. In germline, CDR1 is KGHSH, CDR2 LQKENI. The CDR3 is CASSLGQGIGSPLHF. In DNA form, the CDR3 reads TGTGCCAGCTCACTAGGACAGGGGATTGGTTCACCCCTCCACTTT. Variable domain in full (rest from reference TRBV18 and TRBJ1-6): NAGVMQNPRHLVRRRGQEARLRCSPMKGHSHVYWYRQLPEEGLKFMVYLQKENIIDESGMPKERFSAEFPKEGPSILRIQQVVRGDSAAYFCASSLGQGIGSPLHFGNGTRLTVT.

This clone was detected only once. The chain carries TRBV18 and TRBJ1-6; no firm D call. There are 13 residues in the CDR3. V was cut by 3 bases and J by 10 bases, with 10 bases left in between. Germline CDR1 and CDR2: KGHSH and LQKENI. CDR3 nucleotide sequence: TGTGCCAGCTCACCCCCTACTCCGTCACCCCTCCACTTT. Translating it yields CASSPPTPSPLHF. The variable domain in full, with the rest retrieved from reference TRBV18 and TRBJ1-6, is NAGVMQNPRHLVRRRGQEARLRCSPMKGHSHVYWYRQLPEEGLKFMVYLQKENIIDESGMPKERFSAEFPKEGPSILRIQQVVRGDSAAYFCASSPPTPSPLHFGNGTRLTVT.

J is TRBJ2-2 and V is TRBV4-1; D perhaps matches TRBD1 (5 bases). The CDR3 length is 16 residues. In germline, CDR1 is MGHRA, CDR2 YSYEKL. V lost 1 base, J lost 2 bases, and 11 bases lay in between. The CDR3, as DNA: TGCGCCAGCAGCCAAGTTGTCAGGGCAAACACCGGGGAGCTGTTTTTT. This codes for CASSQVVRANTGELFF.

The CDR3 DNA is TGTGCCAGTAGGAACAGGGGTAGCTCCTATAATTCACCCCTCCACTTT. Translated: CASRNRGSSYNSPLHF. The chain couples TRBV19 to TRBJ1-6, with 7 bases matching TRBD1. The CDR3 is made up of 16 amino acids. From germline, CDR1 is LNHDA and CDR2 SQIVND (reference sequence). J was trimmed by 0 bases and V by 6 bases; bases with no gene match: 5. The full variable domain, completed using reference TRBV19 and TRBJ1-6, is DGGITQSPKYLFRKEGQNVTLSCEQNLNHDAMYWYRQDPGQGLRLIYYSQIVNDFQKGDIAEGYSVSREKKESFPLTVTSAQKNPTAFYLCASRNRGSSYNSPLHFGNGTRLTVT.

The chain carries TRBV14 and TRBJ1-1, with D maybe TRBD1 (6 bases). The V end lost 4 bases, the J end lost 6 bases, and 15 bases lay between the germline ends. This CDR3 contains 14 residues. Germline CDR1 SGHDN, CDR2 FVKESK. CDR3 protein: CASSRDRYLPEAFF. CDR3 sequence (DNA): TGTGCCAGCAGCCGAGACAGGTATCTCCCTGAAGCTTTCTTT.

The chain recombines TRBV10-2 with TRBJ1-1, with D perhaps TRBD1 (6 bases). The CDR3 totals 14 residues. V was shortened by 2 bases and J by 1 base, with 8 bases between the two germline ends. Germline V gene sequence: CDR1 WSHSY, CDR2 SAAADI. CDR3 region: CASSETGRNTEAFF. Here the CDR3 DNA reads TGCGCCAGCAGTGAGACAGGGCGGAACACTGAAGCTTTCTTT.

The chain has TRBV19 and TRBJ1-5, with D unresolved. The CDR3 runs to 12 residues. Trimming shortened V by 5 bases and J by 4 bases, and 6 bases separated the two germline ends. The germline V gene has CDR1 LNHDA and CDR2 SQIVND (reference sequence). CDR3 nucleotides: TGTGCCAGTAGTGTCCCAAATCAGCCCCAGCATTTT. Its protein is CASSVPNQPQHF. The whole variable domain, remainder taken from reference TRBV19 and TRBJ1-5, is DGGITQSPKYLFRKEGQNVTLSCEQNLNHDAMYWYRQDPGQGLRLIYYSQIVNDFQKGDIAEGYSVSREKKESFPLTVTSAQKNPTAFYLCASSVPNQPQHFGDGTRLSIL.

CDR3 coding DNA: TGTGCCAGCAGCCACGGAAACAGGGGGATAGATACGCAGTATTTT. It specifies CASSHGNRGIDTQYF. The chain couples TRBV14 to TRBJ2-3, with 8 bases aligning to TRBD1. From germline, CDR1 is SGHDN and CDR2 FVKESK. The V and J ends lost 3 bases and 5 bases, in that order; junction bases with no gene match: 7. This CDR3 contains 15 residues.

This chain uses TRBV5-6 with TRBJ1-2, with 9 bases aligning to TRBD1. Germline loops: CDR1 SGHDT, CDR2 YYEEEE. This CDR3 contains 14 residues. V gave up 0 bases and J gave up 7 bases; unmatched junction bases: 4. The CDR3 region has the DNA TGTGCCAGCAGCTTGGACAGGGGGCTTATTGGCTACACCTTC. Translated, it gives CASSLDRGLIGYTF. Full variable domain (missing parts from reference TRBV5-6 and TRBJ1-2): DAGVTQSPTHLIKTRGQQVTLRCSPKSGHDTVSWYQQALGQGPQFIFQYYEEEERQRGNFPDRFSGHQFPNYSSELNVNALLLGDSALYLCASSLDRGLIGYTFGSGTRLTVV.

The rearrangement joins TRBV30 to TRBJ1-2; 8 bases map to TRBD1. V dropped 2 bases and J dropped 1; count of bases not matched to a gene: 6. Germline CDR1 is GTSNPN and CDR2 is SVGIG (reference sequence). The CDR3 is 15 residues long. The CDR3 DNA reads as TGTGCCTGGAGTCTTACAGGGGGTTATAACTATGGCTACACCTTC. Encoded protein: CAWSLTGGYNYGYTF.

The gene calls are TRBV3-1 (or the pseudogene TRBV3-2) and TRBJ1-1, with 9 bases that match TRBD1. CDR1 is LGHDT and CDR2 is YNNKEL in the germline V gene (reference sequence). The V gene end was trimmed by 5 bases and the J gene end by 4 bases; junction bases not matched to a gene: 8. The CDR3 extends over 15 amino acids. The CDR3 DNA follows: TGTGCCAGCAGCGCCCACAGGGGGCTGGCCACTGAAGCTTTCTTT. Its protein is CASSAHRGLATEAFF.

V usage is TRBV27 and J usage is TRBJ1-1; 10 positions match TRBD1. This CDR3 spans 18 amino acids. CDR1 and CDR2 (germline): MNHEY, SMNVEV (reference sequence). J lost 2 bases, V lost 5 bases, and 14 bases had no gene match. For the CDR3, the DNA is TGTGCCAGCAGTACGCGCCCGGACAGGGGGAAGGTAAACACTGAAGCTTTCTTT. This sequence encodes CASSTRPDRGKVNTEAFF.

The chain carries TRBV7-9 and TRBJ2-4; 15 bases fit TRBD2. This CDR3 region has 16 residues. Trimming removed 5 bases from V and 9 bases from J; junction bases left unmatched: 8. Germline-derived CDR1 and CDR2 are SEHNR and FQNEAQ (reference sequence). CDR3: CASSPGTSGGPGIQYF. In DNA, the CDR3 is TGTGCCAGCAGCCCCGGGACTAGCGGGGGGCCGGGCATTCAGTACTTC.

V gene TRBV27 combines with J gene TRBJ2-4; TRBD1 matches 8 bases. CDR1 is MNHEY and CDR2 is SMNVEV in the germline V gene (reference sequence). The CDR3 totals 15 residues. With V trimmed by 5 bases and J by 8 bases, 11 bases remained unmatched. CDR3 nucleotides: TGTGCCAGCAGTCCCGACAGGGGTAGGGGGTACATTCAGTACTTC. Its translation is CASSPDRGRGYIQYF.

This chain uses TRBV11-2 with TRBJ1-2; TRBD1 matches at 7 bases. Germline trimming cut 4 bases from V and 1 base from J; bases unmatched to any gene: 18. Looked up from germline, CDR1 is SGHAT and CDR2 is FQNNGV. The CDR3 spans 19 residues. Here the CDR3 reads CASSSPLPTPGQSNYGYTF. For the CDR3, the DNA is TGTGCCAGCAGCTCCCCTTTACCCACACCGGGACAGAGTAACTATGGCTACACCTTC.

CDR3 nucleotides: TGTGCCACCAGTGAGTTTAATGACAATGAGCAGTTCTTC. It encodes CATSEFNDNEQFF. The chain links TRBV24-1 to TRBJ2-1; D ambiguous. The CDR3 is 13 amino acids. Germline V CDR1 and CDR2: KGHDR, SFDVKD. V was clipped by 4 bases and J by 5 bases, with 8 bases between them.

The chain uses TRBV25-1 and TRBJ1-4; perhaps TRBD1 as D (6 bases). Trimming stripped 2 bases from V and 6 bases from J, with 13 bases between. CDR1 is MGHDK, CDR2 SYGVNS, per germline. This CDR3 region has 15 residues. CDR3 nucleotide sequence: TGTGCCAGCAGTGAACTGGGGGGGCGGGATGAAAAACTGTTTTTT. This sequence encodes CASSELGGRDEKLFF.

This clone was picked up a small number of times. The rearrangement uses TRBV6-6 and TRBJ1-4, with D tentatively TRBD1 (5 bases). The CDR3 totals 15 residues. V was trimmed by 6 bases and J by 7 bases, leaving 18 bases between them. In germline, CDR1 is MNHNY, CDR2 SVGAGI (reference sequence). The CDR3 nucleotides read TGTGCCAGCAGCTCAGCGGGGGGGGGAAGTGAAAAACTGTTTTTT. Translating gives CASSSAGGGSEKLFF.

This chain uses TRBV7-9 with TRBJ1-1, with a possible D match to TRBD1 (5 bases). Germline loops: CDR1 SEHNR, CDR2 FQNEAQ (reference sequence). The V and J ends lost 1 base and 8 bases respectively, with 14 bases between them. The length of the CDR3 is 14 residues. CDR3 residues: CASSLEPDSTEAFF. CDR3 DNA sequence: TGTGCCAGCAGCTTAGAACCAGACAGCACGGAAGCTTTCTTT. Based on the CDR3 plus reference TRBV7-9 and TRBJ1-1, the full variable domain is DTGVSQNPRHKITKRGQNVTFRCDPISEHNRLYWYRQTLGQGPEFLTYFQNEAQLEKSRLLSDRFSAERPKGSFSTLEIQRTEQGDSAMYLCASSLEPDSTEAFFGQGTRLTVV.

V usage is TRBV6-2 or TRBV6-3 and J usage is TRBJ1-5; D not resolved. Germline CDR1 reads MNHEY; CDR2 reads SVGEGT. The CDR3 consists of 14 residues. Trimming took 0 bases from V and 6 from J, leaving 9 bases between them. CDR3 sequence (DNA): TGTGCCAGCAGTTACTCGAGTCTGCTTCAGCCCCAGCATTTT. Translating it yields CASSYSSLLQPQHF.

The gene calls are TRBV18 and TRBJ1-4; perhaps TRBD1 as D (6 bases). V was shortened by 2 bases and J by 5 bases, with 9 bases between the two germline ends. The CDR3 has 14 residues. CDR1 is KGHSH and CDR2 is LQKENI in the germline V gene. CDR3 nucleotides: TGTGCCAGCTCACCAAGCAGGGGCAATGAAAAACTGTTTTTT. Encoded protein: CASSPSRGNEKLFF.

The chain employs TRBV18 and TRBJ2-2, with a possible D match to TRBD1 (6 bases). The CDR3 has 16 residues. Germline CDR1 KGHSH, CDR2 LQKENI. V dropped 3 bases and J dropped 1 base, with 12 bases sitting between them. CDR3 in DNA: TGTGCCAGCTCACCTACAGGGCACCTGAACACCGGGGAGCTGTTTTTT. This gives the protein CASSPTGHLNTGELFF.

This rearrangement joins TRBV2 to TRBJ1-3; D is undetermined. The CDR3 totals 12 residues. Per the germline V gene, CDR1 is SNHLY and CDR2 is FYNNEI. Trimming cost V 2 bases and J 3 bases, with 2 bases left between them. The CDR3 DNA is TGTGCCAGCAGTGAACTTGGAAACACCATATATTTT. This encodes CASSELGNTIYF.

This chain links TRBV19 with TRBJ1-4; possibly TRBD1 for D (5 bases). Germline loops: CDR1 LNHDA, CDR2 SQIVND (reference sequence). This CDR3 region has 14 residues. V dropped 7 bases and J dropped 5 bases, with 14 bases sitting between them. For the CDR3, the DNA is TGTGCCAGTAAGGCGACAGCCTCAAATGAAAAACTGTTTTTT. It encodes CASKATASNEKLFF.

The rearrangement joins TRBV18 to TRBJ2-7; TRBD2 might be the D (5 bases). Trimming took off 6 bases at V and 3 bases at J, with 15 bases between the two ends. CDR3 length: 14 residues. Germline CDR1 reads KGHSH; CDR2 reads LQKENI. This chain's CDR3 is CASSPGRRDYEQYF. CDR3 coding DNA: TGTGCCAGCTCCCCCGGGCGCCGGGACTACGAGCAGTACTTC.

The chain has TRBV5-4 and TRBJ2-4; tentative D call: TRBD1 (5 bases). Germline CDR1 SGHNT, CDR2 YYREEE (reference sequence). V lost 3 bases and J lost 0, with 7 bases in between. The CDR3 consists of 14 residues. The CDR3 loop reads CASSSDRAKNIQYF. The CDR3 nucleotides read TGTGCCAGCAGCTCTGACAGAGCCAAAAACATTCAGTACTTC.

This chain uses TRBV7-9 with TRBJ1-4; D possibly corresponds to TRBD1 (6 bases). The CDR3 runs 14 residues. V lost 5 bases and J 5 bases, leaving 12 bases between the germline ends. The germline CDR1 and CDR2 sequences are SEHNR and FQNEAQ (reference sequence). CDR3 DNA sequence: TGTGCCAGCAGCCAGACAGGCGTAAATGAAAAACTGTTTTTT. This sequence encodes CASSQTGVNEKLFF.